Below, 16 T cell receptor beta chains from the same sample are listed, as sequenced in a study of T cell responses to AZD1222 COVID-19 vaccine. Here immunoSEQ multiplex PCR was the method, and the copy in TCRdb shows in-frame clones only, minus some. The sample shows 170,000 or so clones, about nine tenths of them seen only once. This material consisted of peripheral blood, taken on day 0 of AZD1222 vaccination. The origin of the receptors is an adult in good health.

The chain carries TRBV5-1 and TRBJ2-7; unclear D gene. V lost 5 bases and J 0 bases, leaving 12 bases between the germline ends. Germline loops: CDR1 SGHRS, CDR2 YFSETQ. The CDR3 is made up of 14 amino acids. CDR3 sequence: CASSFSASSYEQYF. CDR3 DNA: TGCGCCAGCAGTTTTTCGGCTAGCTCCTACGAGCAGTACTTC.

This sequence joins TRBV6-1 and TRBJ1-2; D not resolved. Trimming cost V 2 bases and J 7 bases, with 23 bases left between them. Germline assignment: CDR1 MNHNS and CDR2 SASEGT. CDR3 length: 17 amino acids. The CDR3 sequence is CASSEPPTFVLGAGYTF. CDR3 nucleotide sequence: TGTGCCAGCAGTGAACCACCCACCTTCGTTTTGGGCGCTGGCTACACCTTC.

CDR3 sequence: CASRYREDTEAFF. For the CDR3, the DNA is TGCGCCAGCAGATACAGGGAGGACACTGAAGCTTTCTTT. The J gene is TRBJ1-1, the V gene TRBV5-1; possibly TRBD1 for D (6 bases). V was pared by 5 bases and J by 3 bases, with 11 bases between. This CDR3 has 13 residues. In germline, CDR1 is SGHRS, CDR2 YFSETQ.

V and J are TRBV5-8 and TRBJ2-7, with 9 bases aligning to TRBD1. The germline CDR1 and CDR2 sequences are SGHTS and YDEGEE. The CDR3 is 16 residues long. J gave up 3 bases and V 4 bases, and 11 bases lay outside the gene matches. The CDR3 region is CASSQGGGQGIYEQYF. DNA of the CDR3: TGTGCCAGCAGCCAGGGGGGGGGACAGGGAATCTACGAGCAGTACTTC. The complete variable domain, with remaining parts taken from reference TRBV5-8 and TRBJ2-7, reads EAGVTQSPTHLIKTRGQQATLRCSPISGHTSVYWYQQALGLGLQFLLWYDEGEERNRGNFPPRFSGRQFPNYSSELNVNALELEDSALYLCASSQGGGQGIYEQYFGPGTRLTVT.

The rearrangement links TRBV29-1 to TRBJ2-7; the D gene is possibly TRBD1 (6 bases). V was pared by 7 bases and J by 2 bases, with 12 bases between. Looked up from germline, CDR1 is SQVTM and CDR2 is ANQGSEA. The CDR3 spans 12 residues. In DNA, the CDR3 is TGCAGCGGTGGGGACACAACCTACGAGCAGTACTTC. Residues: CSGGDTTYEQYF.

V and J are TRBV7-3 and TRBJ2-6, with a weak D call TRBD1 (6 bases). CDR3 length equals 13 residues. Trimming took 5 bases from V and 13 from J, leaving 15 bases between them. Germline V lookup: CDR1 SGHTA, CDR2 FQGTGA. Here the CDR3 reads CASSTGPGKVLTF. CDR3 nucleotide sequence: TGTGCCAGCAGCACAGGGCCGGGCAAGGTCCTGACTTTC.

The DNA for the CDR3 is TGTGCCAGCAGCCCGGGTCAACGTTACCTGTACTTC. The encoded protein is CASSPGQRYLYF. The gene calls are TRBV3-1 (or the pseudogene TRBV3-2) and TRBJ2-7; D is ambiguous. The CDR3 spans 12 residues. Germline CDR1 and CDR2: LGHDT and YNNKEL (reference sequence). V was shortened by 4 bases and J by 12 bases, with 16 bases between the two germline ends.

The chain is built from TRBV7-2 and TRBJ2-7, with 14 bases matching TRBD2. Germline V CDR1 and CDR2: SGHTA, FQGNSA. This CDR3 is built from 16 residues. The V gene end was trimmed by 5 bases and the J gene end by 3 bases; junction bases not matched to a gene: 6. This CDR3 is CASSGGTSGGYYEQYF. The CDR3 DNA is TGTGCCAGCAGCGGCGGGACTAGCGGGGGATACTACGAGCAGTACTTC.

The chain carries TRBV20-1 and TRBJ2-7; possible D gene TRBD2, 6 bases. V dropped 3 bases and J dropped 9 bases, with 12 bases sitting between them. This CDR3 has 11 amino acids. The V gene's germline CDR1 is DFQATT and CDR2 SNEGSKA (reference sequence). The CDR3 region is CSARGGSGQYF. In nucleotides, the CDR3 is TGCAGTGCTAGGGGAGGATCCGGGCAGTACTTC.

This chain links TRBV19 with TRBJ2-7, with 10 positions matching TRBD1. Germline assignment: CDR1 LNHDA and CDR2 SQIVND (reference sequence). The V segment lost 6 bases and the J segment 5 bases; nucleotides outside the gene matches: 7. The CDR3 has 14 residues. The CDR3 protein is CASSWGQGFDEQYF. The CDR3 nucleotides are TGTGCCAGTAGCTGGGGACAGGGGTTCGACGAGCAGTACTTC. Using reference TRBV19 and TRBJ2-7 for the parts outside the CDR3, the full variable domain is DGGITQSPKYLFRKEGQNVTLSCEQNLNHDAMYWYRQDPGQGLRLIYYSQIVNDFQKGDIAEGYSVSREKKESFPLTVTSAQKNPTAFYLCASSWGQGFDEQYFGPGTRLTVT.

The genes are TRBV7-2 and TRBJ1-5, with 9 bases identical to TRBD1. Germline assignment: CDR1 SGHTA and CDR2 FQGNSA. There are 15 residues in the CDR3. Trimming cost V 5 bases and J 3 bases; bases outside gene matches: 5. This CDR3 reads CASSERTGANQPQHF. CDR3 nucleotides: TGTGCCAGCAGCGAGAGGACAGGGGCCAATCAGCCCCAGCATTTT.

The chain employs TRBV5-1 and TRBJ2-1; TRBD1 agrees at 7 bases. CDR1 SGHRS and CDR2 YFSETQ come from the germline V gene. V was pared by 0 bases and J by 8 bases, with 8 bases of the junction left unmatched. This CDR3 has 15 amino acids. CDR3 coding DNA: TGCGCCAGCAGCTTGGCCCGTACAGGGGTGGATGAGCAGTTCTTC. Residues: CASSLARTGVDEQFF.

The rearrangement joins TRBV29-1 to TRBJ1-2; a weak D match, TRBD1 (5 bases). Trimming left V 3 bases short and J 4 bases short, with 12 bases between. The CDR3 sequence is 13 residues long. In germline, CDR1 is SQVTM, CDR2 ANQGSEA. The CDR3 DNA is TGCAGCGTTGACGCGGCGGGGGGCTATGGCTACACCTTC. Translation: CSVDAAGGYGYTF.

The V call is TRBV5-4, the J call TRBJ2-1; possibly TRBD1 or TRBD2 for D (6 bases each). The V end lost 6 bases, the J end lost 2 bases, and 18 bases lay between the germline ends. The CDR3 totals 16 residues. Germline V gene lookup returns CDR1 SGHNT and CDR2 YYREEE (reference sequence). As DNA, the CDR3 is TGTGCCAGCAACACCGGGGGCCCCGGGACCTACAATGAGCAGTTCTTC. Its protein product is CASNTGGPGTYNEQFF. The whole variable domain, filled in from reference TRBV5-4 and TRBJ2-1, reads ETGVTQSPTHLIKTRGQQVTLRCSSQSGHNTVSWYQQALGQGPQFIFQYYREEENGRGNFPPRFSGLQFPNYSSELNVNALELDDSALYLCASNTGGPGTYNEQFFGPGTRLTVL.

CDR3 protein: CASSISDSSNQPQHF. In DNA form, the CDR3 reads TGTGCCAGTAGTATATCGGATAGCAGCAATCAGCCCCAGCATTTT. The V call is TRBV19, the J call TRBJ1-5; D gene unclear. The CDR3 runs to 15 residues. CDR1 LNHDA and CDR2 SQIVND come from the germline V gene (reference sequence). The ends were cut back, 2 bases at V and 1 base at J, with 9 bases in the middle.

V usage is TRBV29-1 and J usage is TRBJ2-7, with 10 nucleotides matching TRBD1. J lost 0 bases, V lost 4 bases, and 3 bases had no gene match. This CDR3 is 14 amino acids long. Germline V gives CDR1 SQVTM, CDR2 ANQGSEA. The CDR3 sequence is CSVGTGGSSYEQYF. The CDR3 nucleotides read TGCAGCGTTGGGACAGGGGGGAGCTCCTACGAGCAGTACTTC.